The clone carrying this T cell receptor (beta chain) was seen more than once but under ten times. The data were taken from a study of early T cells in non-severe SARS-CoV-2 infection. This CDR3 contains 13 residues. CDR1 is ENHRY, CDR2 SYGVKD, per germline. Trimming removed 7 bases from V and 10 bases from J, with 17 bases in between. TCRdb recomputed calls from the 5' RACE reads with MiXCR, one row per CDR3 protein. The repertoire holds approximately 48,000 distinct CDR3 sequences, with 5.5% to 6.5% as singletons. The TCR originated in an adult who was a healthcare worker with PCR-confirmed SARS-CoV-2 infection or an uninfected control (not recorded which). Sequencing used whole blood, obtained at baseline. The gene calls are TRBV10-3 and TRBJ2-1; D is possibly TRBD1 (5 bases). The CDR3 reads CAIKGVASFEQFF. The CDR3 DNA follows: TGTGCCATCAAAGGGGTTGCGAGTTTCGAGCAGTTCTTC.